This TCR beta chain was recovered during a study of blood T cell repertoires in COVID-19. At the level of the study: Sources were T cells, B-cell-depleted T cells, or PBMCs; the material itself was cDNA or gDNA.

With 4 bases clipped from V and 8 bases from J, the junction kept 6 bases outside the gene matches. The CDR3 runs to 14 residues. The germline V gene has CDR1 LNHNV and CDR2 YYDKDF (reference sequence). Under the authors' procedure: For nucleated cells, counts were estimated from reference gene primer amplification. The table came from immunoSEQ multiplex PCR; TCRdb's copy has only in-frame clones and leaves some out. Clone size and V and J calls were adopted from that table, with D and trimming inferred from the DNA. The table records about 88,000 clones, roughly 84% of them present only once. Sequencing input: peripheral blood. The chain has TRBV15 and TRBJ1-4; 8 bases match TRBD1. The TCR comes from a woman older than 75 with acute or convalescent COVID-19. CDR3 coding DNA: TGTGCCACCAGCATGAGGACAGGGTGGGAAAAACTGTTTTTT. Amino acid sequence: CATSMRTGWEKLFF.